The source of this T cell receptor beta chain is a study of blood T cells in healthy people across ages. Notes on the study in general: In older individuals, TCR beta diversity per million T cells was lower, falling roughly linearly with age. Higher diversity and more naive CD4+ cells were features of long-lived donors, compared to aged donors.

With respect to this clonotype: Its antigen is unidentified.

Combining a sample-barcoded 5' primer with a J-beta primer mix, a second PCR ran for roughly 6 to 12 cycles. A template-switch adaptor containing 12 random nucleotides labeled each cDNA molecule. TCRdb itself ran the 5' RACE reads through MiXCR, one entry per CDR3 protein. The sample shows more than 800,000 distinct CDR3 sequences, 35% to 50% of them seen only once. Drawing of peripheral blood yielded 7.5 to 10 milliliters from each donor. This sequence originates from a woman aged 55-70 years in good health. The material sequenced was blood.

CDR3 in amino acids: CSARAFSGGGWNEQFF. Here the CDR3 DNA reads TGCAGTGCTAGGGCTTTTAGCGGGGGGGGATGGAATGAGCAGTTCTTC. The genes are TRBV20-1 and TRBJ2-1; 11 bases are shared with TRBD2. There are 16 residues in the CDR3. The germline V gene has CDR1 DFQATT and CDR2 SNEGSKA (reference sequence). V was clipped by 3 bases and J by 7 bases; unmatched bases: 11.